The 11 T cell receptor beta chains presented below share a single source sample, sequenced in a study of shared clonotypes between healthy human individuals. Using immunoSEQ multiplex PCR, the repertoire was profiled, and TCRdb retains in-frame clones only, with some absent. The sample holds about 1.5 million clones; around 98% are singletons and the top ten take around 0.45%. Sequenced: naive CD4+ T cells sorted from blood. As to subset: CD45RA+ positively selected. The receptors come from a man aged 30 to 45 in good health.

Concerning this clone itself: This sample also contains other DNA sequences that code for the same CDR3. The J gene is TRBJ2-7, the V gene TRBV18, with D perhaps TRBD1 (6 bases). V was clipped by 0 bases and J by 0 bases, with 9 bases between them. CDR3 length equals 15 residues. Germline CDR1 is KGHSH and CDR2 is LQKENI. The CDR3 loop reads CASSPPSTGSYEQYF. The CDR3 coding sequence is TGTGCCAGCTCACCACCCTCGACAGGCTCCTACGAGCAGTACTTC.

This rearrangement joins TRBV7-9 to TRBJ1-4; D remains unclear. With 6 bases removed from V and 5 bases from J, the gap between germline ends came to 10 bases. Germline-derived CDR1 and CDR2 are SEHNR and FQNEAQ (reference sequence). The CDR3 extends over 13 amino acids. The CDR3 sequence: CASRLRTNEKLFF. Written as DNA, the CDR3 is TGTGCCAGCAGACTTAGGACGAATGAAAAACTGTTTTTT.

CDR3 in DNA: TGTGCCAGCAGCTTGGGGACTAGCCTGAACACCGGGGAGCTGTTTTTT. Residues: CASSLGTSLNTGELFF. The V gene is TRBV5-6, the J gene TRBJ2-2, with TRBD2 matching 8 bases. The CDR3 spans 16 residues. Germline V CDR1 and CDR2: SGHDT, YYEEEE. V lost 0 bases, J lost 1 base, and 2 bases stayed unmatched.

V is TRBV5-5 and J is TRBJ2-7, with 9 bases lining up with TRBD1. This CDR3 region has 15 residues. The germline CDR1 and CDR2 sequences are SGHKS and YYEKEE (reference sequence). V gave up 3 bases and J gave up 4 bases; unmatched junction bases: 8. CDR3 region: CASSSLRQGVYEQYF. Here the CDR3 DNA reads TGTGCCAGCAGCTCGCTCCGACAGGGGGTATACGAGCAGTACTTC.

This clone was seen only once. The rearrangement links TRBV2 to TRBJ2-3; D is possibly TRBD1 (5 bases). Germline CDR1 is SNHLY and CDR2 is FYNNEI. The CDR3 consists of 14 residues. The V end was cut by 9 bases, the J end by 6 bases, with 19 bases between. CDR3 region: CASTIYPGSDTQYF. The CDR3 DNA reads as TGTGCCAGTACTATCTATCCAGGGTCTGATACGCAGTATTTT.

The CDR3 loop reads CASSLRGPGGANGYTF. The DNA of the CDR3 is TGTGCCAGCAGCTTGAGGGGGCCAGGTGGGGCCAATGGCTACACCTTC. The chain links TRBV13 to TRBJ1-2, with 7 bases lining up with TRBD1. The CDR3 totals 16 residues. V lost 3 bases to trimming and J lost 6 bases; unmatched junction nucleotides: 13. The germline V gene encodes CDR1 PRHDT and CDR2 FYEKMQ (reference sequence).

The chain recombines TRBV5-4 with TRBJ2-2; 7 bases match TRBD1. The germline V gene encodes CDR1 SGHNT and CDR2 YYREEE (reference sequence). The V gene end was trimmed by 3 bases and the J gene end by 3 bases; junction bases not matched to a gene: 8. The CDR3 is 16 amino acids. Written as DNA, the CDR3 is TGTGCCAGCAGCTCCGACAGGGTCAGGGACACCGGGGAGCTGTTTTTT. It codes for CASSSDRVRDTGELFF. The variable domain in full, with the rest retrieved from reference TRBV5-4 and TRBJ2-2, is ETGVTQSPTHLIKTRGQQVTLRCSSQSGHNTVSWYQQALGQGPQFIFQYYREEENGRGNFPPRFSGLQFPNYSSELNVNALELDDSALYLCASSSDRVRDTGELFFGEGSRLTVL.

CDR3 DNA: TGTGCCAGCAGTTCTCGGACAGATCAGCCCCAGCATTTT. Translated, it gives CASSSRTDQPQHF. The chain uses TRBV7-2 and TRBJ1-5; D might be TRBD1 (6 bases). V lost 6 bases, J lost 5 bases, and 11 bases lay in between. The CDR3 is 13 residues long. The V gene's germline CDR1 is SGHTA and CDR2 FQGNSA.

This sequence joins TRBV7-9 and TRBJ2-6; 7 nucleotides match TRBD1. The CDR3 has 19 amino acids. Germline V gene data show CDR1 as SEHNR and CDR2 as FQNEAQ (reference sequence). Trimming cost V 5 bases and J 0 bases; bases outside gene matches: 13. DNA for the CDR3: TGTGCCAGCAGCACTTACAGGGGTCGAAAAGACTCTGGGGCCAACGTCCTGACTTTC. Translated, it gives CASSTYRGRKDSGANVLTF.

The chain couples TRBV2 to TRBJ2-5; D not resolved. V lost 4 bases and J lost 3, with 6 bases in between. Looked up from germline, CDR1 is SNHLY and CDR2 is FYNNEI. The CDR3 is 12 residues long. The CDR3 loop is CASSVDKETQYF. The CDR3 DNA reads as TGTGCCAGCAGTGTAGACAAAGAGACCCAGTACTTC. Full variable domain (missing parts from reference TRBV2 and TRBJ2-5): EPEVTQTPSHQVTQMGQEVILRCVPISNHLYFYWYRQILGQKVEFLVSFYNNEISEKSEIFDDQFSVERPDGSNFTLKIRSTKLEDSAMYFCASSVDKETQYFGPGTRLLVL.

This clone was seen just once. The chain couples TRBV28 to TRBJ2-2, with D maybe TRBD2 (5 bases). This CDR3 is built from 16 residues. Trimming stripped 6 bases from V and 0 bases from J, with 14 bases between. Germline loops: CDR1 MDHEN, CDR2 SYDVKM. CDR3 loop: CASRKTGTSNTGELFF. The CDR3 DNA is TGTGCCAGCAGAAAAACGGGAACCTCGAACACCGGGGAGCTGTTTTTT.